This T cell receptor (beta chain) was captured in a study of PD-1 blockade in classical Hodgkin lymphoma. The study, taken as a whole, reports: At C4D1, TCR diversity had climbed significantly for CD4+ cells, though not for CD8+ cells. Any patient who commenced nivolumab under 1 year after ASCT was excluded.

Time point described: cycle 4 day 1 (C4D1), after 6 weeks of nivolumab. All the patients suffered relapse after autologous stem cell transplantation, and brentuximab vedotin exposure differed. Magnetic negative selection of thawed PBMCs yielded the CD8+ T cells. Assay: immunoSEQ multiplex PCR; the TCRdb copy retains only in-frame clones and omits some. This table has roughly 6,000 clones, 73% appearing once. In its sample, this clone was seen a few times. Its antigen is undetermined. Germline CDR1 and CDR2: SNHLY and FYNNEI. This CDR3 has 13 residues. V was clipped by 5 bases and J by 5 bases, with 10 bases between them.

This sample comprised CD8+ T cells from blood, obtained before the fourth cycle of nivolumab. This rearrangement joins TRBV2 to TRBJ1-5; weak D call: TRBD1 (5 bases). The clonotype originates from a human donor with classical Hodgkin lymphoma. CDR3 coding DNA: TGTGCCAGCAGTTGGCTCAGGGATCAGCCCCAGCATTTT. Its protein is CASSWLRDQPQHF. Looking up the rest from reference TRBV2 and TRBJ1-5 gives the full variable domain: EPEVTQTPSHQVTQMGQEVILRCVPISNHLYFYWYRQILGQKVEFLVSFYNNEISEKSEIFDDQFSVERPDGSNFTLKIRSTKLEDSAMYFCASSWLRDQPQHFGDGTRLSIL.